What follows is one T cell receptor (beta chain) and its context. This entry comes from a study of blood T cell repertoires in COVID-19. Only in-frame clones appear in the TCRdb table, and some are missing; sequencing was by immunoSEQ multiplex PCR. Of approximately 210,000 clones listed, around 89% were seen once; the top ten hold 3.5% to 4.5%. The CDR3 is made up of 18 amino acids. The trim removed 1 base at V and 9 bases at J, leaving 17 bases unmatched. Germline lookup yields CDR1 MGHDK and CDR2 SYGVNS. The V gene is TRBV25-1, the J gene TRBJ1-4; 7 nucleotides line up with TRBD1. Sequenced: peripheral blood. This sequence was found in a human donor in a cohort sampled during active COVID-19. CDR3 loop: CASSESPRDRVDGKKLFF. The DNA of the CDR3 is TGTGCCAGCAGTGAATCCCCACGAGACAGGGTGGATGGGAAAAAACTGTTTTTT.